The clone carrying this T cell receptor (beta chain) was found many times. RNA transcripts gave rise to amplified TCR beta CDR3 regions. With the HTBI primer set, the TCR CDR3 went through a first round of RT-PCR. Via MiXCR, TCRdb re-called the multiplex PCR reads, giving one row per CDR3 protein. The table shows approximately 530,000 distinct CDR3 sequences, with just under 20% occurring only once. V lost 4 bases, J lost 2 bases, and 13 bases lay in between. Germline lookup yields CDR1 MDHEN and CDR2 SYDVKM. The CDR3 totals 15 residues. This sample stems from a study of T cells in Graves' hyperthyroidism and ophthalmopathy. Study-level background: The blood sample was taken at first diagnosis, before treatment began.

Reasons for excluding patients were uncontrolled infection, other autoimmune disease, pregnancy or lactation. Diagnoses rested on clinical symptoms, serum thyroxine and TRAb, thyroid ultrasound and orbital computed tomography. Out of 10 ml of fresh peripheral blood came the PBMCs. V and J are TRBV28 and TRBJ2-3; TRBD2 is a possible D gene (6 bases). Material for sequencing was blood. This TCR was recovered from a man aged 35 to 55 with Graves' ophthalmopathy. CDR3 amino acids: CASSYSSETTDTQYF. Here the CDR3 DNA reads TGTGCCAGCAGTTACTCTAGCGAAACCACAGATACGCAGTATTTT. The variable domain in full, with the rest retrieved from reference TRBV28 and TRBJ2-3, is DVKVTQSSRYLVKRTGEKVFLECVQDMDHENMFWYRQDPGLGLRLIYFSYDVKMKEKGDIPEGYSVSREKKERFSLILESASTNQTSMYLCASSYSSETTDTQYFGPGTRLTVL.